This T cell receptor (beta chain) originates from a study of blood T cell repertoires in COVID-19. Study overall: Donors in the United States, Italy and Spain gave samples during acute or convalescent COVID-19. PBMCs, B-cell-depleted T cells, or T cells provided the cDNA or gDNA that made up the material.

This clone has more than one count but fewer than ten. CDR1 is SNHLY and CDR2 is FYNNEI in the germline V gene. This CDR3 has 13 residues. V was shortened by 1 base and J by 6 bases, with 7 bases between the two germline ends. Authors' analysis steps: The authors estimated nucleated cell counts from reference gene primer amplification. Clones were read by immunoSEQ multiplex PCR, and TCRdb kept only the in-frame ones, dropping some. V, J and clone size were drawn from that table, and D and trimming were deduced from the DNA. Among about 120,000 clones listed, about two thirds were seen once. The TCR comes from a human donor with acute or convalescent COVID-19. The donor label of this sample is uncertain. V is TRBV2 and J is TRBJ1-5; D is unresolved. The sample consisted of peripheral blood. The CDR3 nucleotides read TGTGCCAGCAGTGAAGGAAGCGCTCAGCCCCAGCATTTT. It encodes CASSEGSAQPQHF. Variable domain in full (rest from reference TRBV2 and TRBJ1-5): EPEVTQTPSHQVTQMGQEVILRCVPISNHLYFYWYRQILGQKVEFLVSFYNNEISEKSEIFDDQFSVERPDGSNFTLKIRSTKLEDSAMYFCASSEGSAQPQHFGDGTRLSIL.